The source of this T cell receptor (beta chain) is a study of cytomegalovirus exposure and HLA in healthy donors (TCRdb year 2017). Regarding the complete study: An earlier analysis of roughly 610 of the donors reported about 300 Gb of sequence data and 117 million unique TCR beta sequences obtained from around 170 million T cells. Among some 400 genotyped donors of the cohort, an average of around 240,000 unique TCR beta nucleotide sequences were sequenced per donor, roughly 18% of them non-productive. A later analysis re-examined previously published TCR beta repertoires from more than 550 donors and added high-resolution HLA genotyping to investigate patterns of TCR occurrence. In an earlier analysis of 587 of the donors, high-throughput TCR beta sequencing was used to judge whether each TCR beta V gene segment behaved as functional or pseudogenic. An early release covering over 500 HLA-typed donors comprised 300 to 350 gigabases of sequencing data and about 90 million unique TCR sequences. The later analysis used no new phenotypic data to find candidate immune exposures, relying instead on TCR beta sequences and their occurrence across donors. A later genetic analysis used genome-wide SNP genotypes for about three fifths of the roughly 700 donors, treating that subset as a discovery cohort. Typing coverage differed by locus: A, B, C, DRB1 and DQB1 were typed in roughly 620-640 donors, DQA1 in roughly 510, DPA1 in around 610, and DPB1 in around 490. Class I and class II HLA loci were covered by the typing at four-digit resolution. Donor age, sex, ethnicity and CMV serostatus were collected together with the repertoire data. The T cell repertoires of about 700 subjects were profiled by immunosequencing and related to cytomegalovirus serostatus. Roughly 5 DR-DQ haplotypes were handled as single units for association and clustering, since linkage in the cohort was strong. A separate validation cohort of roughly 130 different subjects was used in addition to the roughly 670-subject first cohort. The study combined high-throughput TCR immunosequencing, statistical association of individual TCRs with disease status, and machine learning to predict cytomegalovirus infection status. The study aimed to test whether signatures of past pathogen exposure could be identified by cataloging public T cell receptors. The genetic ancestry cluster associated with self-reported Caucasian donors included 81% of the roughly 400 genotyped donors. Every discovery cohort repertoire had been produced on one sequencing platform.

The cohort consisted of 666 healthy bone marrow donors. At the time of sampling, all cohort members were nominally healthy, though unrecorded immune exposures were likely present. The donor tested CMV seropositive, placing the donor among the roughly 300 seropositive members of the cohort. A peripheral blood sample was provided by each donor, and peripheral blood mononuclear cells were used for TCR beta sequencing. The Qiagen DNeasy Blood Extraction Kit was used to extract genomic DNA from the blood cell samples. CDR1 and CDR2, looked up from the germline V gene (reference sequence), are MNHNY and SVGAGI. V is trimmed back by 6 bases and J by 4 bases, and the junction contains 4 bases that no gene match accounts for. The cysteine opens and the phenylalanine closes a CDR3 of 13 amino acids. This entry keeps only the CDR3 DNA: 39 bases, framed from base 1. Libraries came from the immunoSEQ multiplex PCR assay. For the multiplex PCR, a mixture combining 60 forward primers for TCR Vbeta segments and 13 reverse primers for TCR Jbeta segments was used. Amplification of the CDR3 region of rearranged TCR beta genes was performed with a multiplex PCR assay on genomic DNA. Amplified TCR beta libraries were sequenced as 87-base-pair reads on the Illumina HiSeq System. The original methods were these. A later analysis tallied some 79 million unique TCR beta chains across the 700 or so repertoires, and 10 million to 11 million of those chains were shared by two or more donors. Raw reads were error-corrected and collapsed into unique sequences with a nearest-neighbor algorithm that merged closely related sequences to remove PCR and sequencing errors. CDR3 sequences were aligned to IMGT reference sequences to assign V, D and J gene segments. For a sequence to be retained, a match of at least six nucleotides was required to both a V gene segment and a J gene segment. Rearrangements were classified as productive when the CDR3 lacked stop codons and remained in frame with V and J, and all other rearrangements were classified as non-productive. CDR3 was defined according to IMGT convention as the region running from the second conserved V-encoded cysteine to the conserved J-encoded phenylalanine. The earlier analysis of about 610 of the donors excluded sequences that lacked an unambiguous match to a single V gene segment. An earlier analysis of 587 of the donors called V segments functional above 56.7% productive rearrangements and segregating when the between-donor standard deviation exceeded 5%. To diagnose cytomegalovirus status from the catalog of TCR beta chain sequences, a statistical classification framework was built. In a later analysis, TCR nucleotide sequences were compared against IMGT/GENE-DB human TR gene sequences so that V and J genes could be assigned. Using the TCRdist pipeline, a later analysis assigned CDR3 sequences along with most-parsimonious VDJ recombination scenarios. A later analysis defined each TCR beta chain by its CDR3 amino acid sequence plus V-gene family, and excluded reads lacking a unique V-gene family. To address suspected cross-contamination and a sequencing artifact, a later analysis removed under 600 highly shared, low-generation-probability nucleotide sequences. In a later analysis, a clonal expansion index for each public chain was calculated from normalized within-repertoire ranks of inferred template counts. In a later analysis, generation probabilities were computed with a VDJ recombination model fitted to out-of-frame rearrangements, and the resulting probabilities were checked against IGoR. A later analysis scored TCR-TCR, TCR-HLA and TCR-CMV co-occurrence with hypergeometric tests, applying a repertoire-size bias correction to TCR pairs. To estimate false discovery rates, a later analysis permuted the HLA or CMV assignments 20 times. In a later analysis, co-occurring TCRs were grouped using DBSCAN, and TCRdist sequence similarity was added for clustering within HLA-allele-positive subsets. Repertoires with fewer than 30,000 or more than 120,000 public chains were left out of co-occurrence clustering, as were roughly five repertoires with anomalous nucleotide sharing. The clones in this table, taken by TCRdb from immuneACCESS, are in-frame only. Not every clone is retained; where verified, under half of the shortfall comes from an unresolved V gene, and the cause of the rest is unknown. That table furnishes V, J and clone size, whereas the DNA furnished D and trimming. Present in this sample are approximately 130,000 clones, over 60% of which were seen just once. Of the sample, around 5.8% falls within the top ten clones.

The full study reports these points: Because HLA typing was missing for some donors at each locus, association tests included only the typed subset. A total of fewer than 200 TCR beta chains were listed by the study as associated with cytomegalovirus. In an earlier analysis of fewer than 750 of the donors, most TCR beta V segments were observed in productive rearrangements about 87% or about 30% of the time, broadly matching IMGT annotations. Some IMGT-functional V segments, including TRBV6-2 and TRBV6-3, could not be distinguished by the 87-base-pair reads and were therefore excluded. Several of the top co-occurrence clusters appeared to be linked to parvovirus B19, influenza, CMV and Epstein-Barr virus, according to a later analysis. In a later analysis, TCR association rates were found to vary across HLA loci, with the most associated TCRs seen for DRB1 alleles and the fewest for HLA-C alleles. In this cohort, only TCR beta chains were sequenced, and detectable features were limited by the absence of alpha or paired-chain data. In a later analysis, HLA-associated TCR beta chains were found to be more clonally expanded and to have lower generation probabilities than equally common non-associated chains. Correlated functional status among segregating V segments might reflect linkage disequilibrium, but an unknown experimental factor could not be ruled out. Sequencing depth was assumed to be roughly uniform across donors in the presence/absence analyses, though that assumption may not hold. V-gene and J-gene trimming of TCR beta chains was associated with a missense DCLRE1C variant in a later genetic analysis, and the association was replicated in an independent cohort. For the cohort, immune exposure information was limited to CMV serostatus. A few of the identified cytomegalovirus-associated TCR beta chains were confirmed in vitro to be specific for cytomegalovirus antigens. Most CMV-associated TCR beta chains appeared to be HLA-restricted in a later analysis, and the HLA associations seemed to be driven largely by CMV exposure. Cytomegalovirus status was reported to be diagnosed by the classifier with high specificity and sensitivity in both the original and validation cohorts. According to the authors, the approach could potentially be generalized to other disease states and immunological phenotypes. The earlier analysis of around 600 of the donors excluded over 15 rarely observed V segments, including chromosome 9 orphons, because counts were too low. A further reported finding was that TCR beta sequences accurately predicted the HLA-A and HLA-B alleles for most subjects in the first cohort. According to a later genetic analysis, donors in an Asian-associated ancestry cluster had fewer N-insertions in productive TCRs than the approximately 630-donor mean. A cluster of highly shared sequence variants was judged likely to represent a technical artifact of the sequencing pipeline. While some public TCRs were present in many individuals, most TCR sequences turned up only very rarely across donors. When HLA alleles, especially DR and DQ, strongly co-occurred, attributing TCR associations to individual alleles was difficult. A later analysis associated 15,000 to 20,000 TCR beta sequences with specific HLA alleles at a false discovery rate of 0.05.

This clone came up a few times. No antigen is known for it. No base-level quality is on record; no much larger clone is a single base apart. The sequence derives from a man between 18 and 29 years old in good health and CMV-seropositive. The sequence is built from TRBV6-6 and TRBJ1-2, and 8 junctional nucleotides match TRBD1. Sequenced material: PBMCs. The CDR3 loop reads CASRDRDSYGYTF. In nucleotides, the sequence is TGTGCCAGCAGGGACAGGGACAGCTATGGCTACACCTTC.